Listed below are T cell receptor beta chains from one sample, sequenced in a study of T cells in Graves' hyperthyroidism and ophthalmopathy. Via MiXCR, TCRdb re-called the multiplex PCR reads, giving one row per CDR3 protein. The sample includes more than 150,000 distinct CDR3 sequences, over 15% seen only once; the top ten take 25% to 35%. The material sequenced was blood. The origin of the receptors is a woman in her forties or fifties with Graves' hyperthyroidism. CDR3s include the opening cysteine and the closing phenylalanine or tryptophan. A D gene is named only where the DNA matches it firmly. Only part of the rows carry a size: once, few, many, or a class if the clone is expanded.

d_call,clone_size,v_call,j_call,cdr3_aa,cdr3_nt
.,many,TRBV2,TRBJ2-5,CASNLGGDQETQYF,TGTGCCAGCAATCTTGGCGGGGACCAAGAGACCCAGTACTTC
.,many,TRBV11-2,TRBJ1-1,CASRRNPGNTEAFF,TGTGCCAGCAGGAGGAACCCGGGGAACACTGAAGCTTTCTTT
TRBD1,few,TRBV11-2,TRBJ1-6,CASSLETGQGASPLHF,TGTGCCAGCAGCTTAGAAACGGGGCAGGGGGCTTCACCCCTCCACTTT
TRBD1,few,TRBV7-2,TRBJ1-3,CASSDRGAAGNTIYF,TGTGCCAGCAGCGACAGGGGGGCTGCTGGAAACACCATATATTTT
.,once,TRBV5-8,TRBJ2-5,CASSLGSRAWDETQYF,TGTGCCAGCAGCTTGGGATCGAGGGCGTGGGATGAGACCCAGTACTTC
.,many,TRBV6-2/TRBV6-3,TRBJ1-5,CASSPGGVRHF,TGTGCCAGCAGCCCCGGGGGGGTACGGCATTTT
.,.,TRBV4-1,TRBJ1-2,CASSQETTPRGYRGYTF,TGCGCCAGCAGCCAAGAAACAACCCCCAGGGGTTATCGTGGCTACACCTTC
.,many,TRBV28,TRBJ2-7,CASSLPDGAHSYEQYF,TGTGCCAGCAGTCTCCCTGATGGGGCGCACTCCTACGAGCAGTACTTC
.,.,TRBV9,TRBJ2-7,CASSGRVPNYEQYF,TGTGCCAGCAGCGGCAGGGTCCCCAACTACGAGCAGTACTTC
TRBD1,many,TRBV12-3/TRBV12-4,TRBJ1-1,CASSFPHRGWTEAFF,TGTGCCAGCAGTTTCCCCCACAGGGGCTGGACTGAAGCTTTCTTT
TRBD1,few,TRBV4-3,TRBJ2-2,CASSYWDRDGGELFF,TGCGCCAGCAGCTATTGGGACAGGGACGGCGGGGAGCTGTTTTTT
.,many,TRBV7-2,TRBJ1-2,CASSFTRGNYGYTF,TGTGCCAGCAGCTTCACCAGGGGTAACTATGGCTACACCTTC
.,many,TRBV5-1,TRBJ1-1,CASSIGGGIPMNTEAFF,TGCGCCAGCAGCATTGGAGGGGGAATACCCATGAACACTGAAGCTTTCTTT
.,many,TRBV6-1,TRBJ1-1,CASSERLNTEAFF,TGTGCCAGCAGTGAAAGGTTAAACACTGAAGCTTTCTTT
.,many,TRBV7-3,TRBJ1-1,CASSLQENTEAFF,TGTGCCAGCAGTTTACAGGAGAACACTGAAGCTTTCTTT
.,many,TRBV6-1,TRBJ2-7,CASSEAGQGEQYF,TGTGCCAGCAGTGAAGCTGGCCAGGGCGAGCAGTACTTC
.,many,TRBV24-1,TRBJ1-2,CATSDPGYGYTF,TGTGCCACCAGTGACCCTGGCTATGGCTACACCTTC
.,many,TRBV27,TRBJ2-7,CASSKWADSYEQYF,TGTGCCAGCTCCAAATGGGCGGACTCCTACGAGCAGTACTTC
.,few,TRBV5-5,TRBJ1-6,CASSLVAGSSYNSPLHF,TGTGCCAGCAGCTTGGTCGCGGGGAGCTCCTATAATTCACCCCTCCACTTT
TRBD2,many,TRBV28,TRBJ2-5,CASSLRLDGRETQYF,TGTGCCAGCAGTTTAAGGTTAGACGGGAGGGAGACCCAGTACTTC
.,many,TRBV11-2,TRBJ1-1,CASSFSAEAFF,TGTGCCAGCAGCTTTAGCGCTGAAGCTTTCTTT
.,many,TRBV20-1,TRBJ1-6,CSANIGGNSPLHF,TGCAGTGCTAACATCGGGGGTAATTCACCCCTCCACTTT
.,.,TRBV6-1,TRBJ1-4,CASSEPPGFDEKLFF,TGTGCCAGCAGTGAACCGCCAGGGTTTGATGAAAAACTGTTTTTT
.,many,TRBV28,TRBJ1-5,CASSLFRLSPDNQPQHF,TGTGCCAGCAGTTTGTTTCGGTTAAGTCCTGACAATCAGCCCCAGCATTTT
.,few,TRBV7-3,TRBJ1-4,CASSLGGENEKLFF,TGTGCCAGCAGCTTAGGGGGTGAAAATGAAAAACTGTTTTTT
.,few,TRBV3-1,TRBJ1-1,CASIPGSLNTEAFF,TGTGCCAGCATCCCCGGAAGTTTGAACACTGAAGCTTTCTTT